These 28 T cell receptor beta chains originate from one sample sequenced in a study of T-cell reconstitution after alpha-beta-depleted transplantation in children listed by TCRdb under 2016. Libraries came from PCR. Instrument used: Illumina HiSeq 2500. Molecular barcoding was employed in the preparation of TCR libraries, with unique molecular identifiers being used to normalize TCRbeta repertoire quantification. TCRdb trimmed the raw reads at Q25, called clones with MiXCR and kept productive beta chains. Each entry is one CDR3 protein sequence, shown with its most common DNA and genes. Here the sample has about 690,000 distinct CDR3 sequences; around 16% occur a single time. In total, the top ten clones hold 0.8% to 1.1% of the sample. The material was PBMCs from the stem cell graft donor, obtained from the stem cell graft. The receptors were gathered from a human donor who donated a stem cell graft to a child with acute myeloid leukemia.

The genes are TRBV20-1 and TRBJ1-4; TRBD1 matches 8 bases. In germline, CDR1 is DFQATT, CDR2 SNEGSKA (reference sequence). V lost 0 bases to trimming and J lost 5 bases; unmatched junction nucleotides: 5. This CDR3 is built from 15 residues. The CDR3 bases are TGCAGTGCTAGAGAAGCCCAGGGGGCGAATGAAAAACTGTTTTTT. Protein product: CSAREAQGANEKLFF.

The V gene is TRBV12-3 or TRBV12-4, the J gene TRBJ1-2, with 11 bases identical to TRBD1. The CDR3 length is 15 residues. J was trimmed by 7 bases and V by 2 bases; bases with no gene match: 6. The CDR3 region has the DNA TGTGCCAGCAGTTTATTAGGTGGACAGGGGGCTGGCTACACCTTC. Translating gives CASSLLGGQGAGYTF.

This clonotype appeared a few times. The junction departs from the called germline gene at one end, perhaps through a read error. The chain recombines TRBV7-2 with TRBJ1-2; D uncertain. The CDR3 is 9 amino acids. The germline CDR1 and CDR2 sequences are SGHTA and FQGNSA. CDR3 loop: CASSLELAF. CDR3 DNA sequence: TGTGCCAGCAGCTTAGAGTTGGCGTTC.

This clonotype was found many times. The chain couples TRBV29-1 to TRBJ1-5; 8 nucleotides line up with TRBD1. Unmatched junction bases numbered 4, after V lost 6 bases and J lost 0 bases. Germline V gives CDR1 SQVTM, CDR2 ANQGSEA. The CDR3 sequence is 14 residues long. The CDR3 nucleotides read TGCAGCGTCTGCGACAGGGGTAGCAATCAGCCCCAGCATTTT. Translated, it gives CSVCDRGSNQPQHF.

This clonotype was detected once. Since a much larger clone is just one base distant, this may be a read error. The J gene is TRBJ2-4, the V gene TRBV20-1; TRBD1 is a possible D gene (5 bases). Trimming left V 5 bases short and J 3 bases short, with 14 bases between. The CDR3 sequence is 14 residues long. Germline values: CDR1 DFQATT, CDR2 SNEGSKA (reference sequence). The CDR3 nucleotides read TGCAGTGCTGAGCAGGGTGGTGGCAAAAACATTCAGTACTTC. Amino acids: CSAEQGGGKNIQYF.

Regarding this clonotype: A read error may explain this, as a much larger clone is one base away. V gene TRBV6-5 combines with J gene TRBJ2-1; D is ambiguous. Deletions cut 10 bases from V and 7 bases from J, with 11 bases between. The CDR3 has 11 amino acids. Germline V gene data show CDR1 as MNHEY and CDR2 as SVGAGI. CDR3 sequence reads: CATMIGNEQFF. In DNA form, the CDR3 reads TGTGCCACCATGATAGGTAATGAGCAGTTCTTC.

This clonotype was counted a few times. The rearrangement joins TRBV12-3 or TRBV12-4 to TRBJ1-5; D is undetermined. Deletions cut 8 bases from V and 5 bases from J, with 7 bases between. The CDR3 consists of 11 residues. CDR3 bases: TGTGCCAGCGCTACGGATCAGCCCCAGCATTTT. Protein sequence: CASATDQPQHF.

This clonotype appeared many times. The chain combines TRBV20-1 with TRBJ2-7, with 8 bases that match TRBD2. This CDR3 contains 15 residues. In germline, CDR1 is DFQATT, CDR2 SNEGSKA (reference sequence). Trimming at V came to 0 bases and at J to 7 bases, leaving 11 bases not matched to a gene. The CDR3 protein is CSARDIAGGPEEQYF. For the CDR3, the DNA is TGCAGTGCTAGAGATATCGCGGGGGGCCCAGAGGAGCAGTACTTC.

This clonotype occurred many times. V usage is TRBV7-2 and J usage is TRBJ2-7, with 8 positions matching TRBD2. After removal of 6 bases from V and 5 bases from J, the junction contained 9 bases not matched to a gene. The CDR3 sequence is 14 residues long. Germline V gene sequence: CDR1 SGHTA, CDR2 FQGNSA. CDR3 sequence: CASSFSLAGHEQYF. Written as DNA, the CDR3 is TGTGCCAGCAGTTTTTCGTTAGCGGGGCACGAGCAGTACTTC. Full variable domain (remainder filled in from reference TRBV7-2 and TRBJ2-7): GAGVSQSPSNKVTEKGKDVELRCDPISGHTALYWYRQSLGQGLEFLIYFQGNSAPDKSGLPSDRFSAERTGGSVSTLTIQRTQQEDSAVYLCASSFSLAGHEQYFGPGTRLTVT.

The V call is TRBV5-1, the J call TRBJ2-7, with TRBD2 as a possible D gene (7 bases). V was clipped by 2 bases and J by 4 bases, with 13 bases between them. Germline assignment: CDR1 SGHRS and CDR2 YFSETQ. CDR3 length: 14 residues. Here the CDR3 DNA reads TGCGCCAGCAGCTTCGGCGGGGGCGGTTACGAGCAGTACTTC. This sequence encodes CASSFGGGGYEQYF.

This sequence joins TRBV18 and TRBJ2-3; 10 nucleotides match TRBD2. The CDR3 is made up of 16 amino acids. The junction had 7 bases not matched to a gene; V was cut back by 3 bases and J by 4 bases. CDR1 is KGHSH, CDR2 LQKENI, per germline. Written as DNA, the CDR3 is TGTGCCAGCTCACCTTTGAGCGGGGGGGCGTCAGATACGCAGTATTTT. Residues: CASSPLSGGASDTQYF. Variable domain in full (rest from reference TRBV18 and TRBJ2-3): NAGVMQNPRHLVRRRGQEARLRCSPMKGHSHVYWYRQLPEEGLKFMVYLQKENIIDESGMPKERFSAEFPKEGPSILRIQQVVRGDSAAYFCASSPLSGGASDTQYFGPGTRLTVL.

This clonotype was detected a few times. The chain links TRBV6-1 to TRBJ2-1; 8 nucleotides align to TRBD2. Germline lookup yields CDR1 MNHNS and CDR2 SASEGT. CDR3 length: 15 residues. J was trimmed by 2 bases and V by 8 bases; bases with no gene match: 8. For the CDR3, the DNA is TGTGCCAGCTGGGGGCTAGCGGGCCCCTACAATGAGCAGTTCTTC. Its protein product is CASWGLAGPYNEQFF.

There are many counts of this clonotype. V and J are TRBV20-1 and TRBJ2-3; 8 bases line up with TRBD2. The CDR3 extends over 15 amino acids. V lost 1 base to trimming and J lost 1 base; unmatched junction nucleotides: 4. CDR1 DFQATT and CDR2 SNEGSKA come from the germline V gene (reference sequence). In nucleotides, the CDR3 is TGCAGTGCTAGAGTTTGGCGGGGGGGCACAGATACGCAGTATTTT. Amino acid sequence: CSARVWRGGTDTQYF.

This clonotype has a count of ten or more. V and J are TRBV7-9 and TRBJ1-1; the match to TRBD1 covers 7 bases. The junction had 10 bases not matched to a gene; V was cut back by 4 bases and J by 5 bases. Germline V gene sequence: CDR1 SEHNR, CDR2 FQNEAQ (reference sequence). This CDR3 is built from 15 residues. The CDR3 bases are TGTGCCAGCAGCTCTTCCCAGGGGGGACGTACTGAAGCTTTCTTT. Amino acids: CASSSSQGGRTEAFF.

This clonotype was recorded at least ten times. The chain combines TRBV20-1 with TRBJ2-7; no clear D. CDR3 length: 11 amino acids. Trimming left V 6 bases short and J 3 bases short, with 9 bases between. CDR1 DFQATT and CDR2 SNEGSKA come from the germline V gene (reference sequence). The CDR3 coding sequence is TGCAGTGCCCCCCTCCGCTACGAGCAGTACTTC. Its translation: CSAPLRYEQYF.

At least ten counts were recorded for this clonotype. This rearrangement joins TRBV6-5 to TRBJ2-7; 8 bases match TRBD1. J was trimmed by 0 bases and V by 0 bases; bases with no gene match: 7. This CDR3 spans 17 amino acids. Germline V gene sequence: CDR1 MNHEY, CDR2 SVGAGI. CDR3 region: CASSYSWTGFSSYEQYF. CDR3 coding DNA: TGTGCCAGCAGTTACTCATGGACAGGGTTTAGCTCCTACGAGCAGTACTTC.

This clonotype has a count of ten or more. The chain has TRBV20-1 and TRBJ2-7; TRBD2 might be the D (6 bases). The CDR3 is made up of 12 amino acids. Germline V gene data show CDR1 as DFQATT and CDR2 as SNEGSKA (reference sequence). The ends were cut back, 5 bases at V and 5 bases at J, with 13 bases in the middle. The CDR3 reads CSAPGASHEQYF. In nucleotides, the CDR3 is TGCAGTGCTCCGGGAGCTTCCCACGAGCAGTACTTC.

This chain links TRBV28 with TRBJ2-7; perhaps TRBD1 as D (8 bases). The V end lost 5 bases, the J end lost 0 bases, and 14 bases lay between the germline ends. Germline values: CDR1 MDHEN, CDR2 SYDVKM. CDR3 length: 15 residues. The CDR3 DNA follows: TGTGCCAGCAGTGGAACAGGGGGGGACTCCTACGAGCAGTACGTC. As protein: CASSGTGGDSYEQYV.

There are a few counts of this clonotype. V gene TRBV4-1 combines with J gene TRBJ1-6; D is undetermined. CDR3 length: 14 residues. Trimming took off 3 bases at V and 8 bases at J, with 11 bases between the two ends. The germline V gene encodes CDR1 MGHRA and CDR2 YSYEKL. The CDR3 protein is CASSQGRVYSPLHF. In DNA, the CDR3 is TGCGCCAGCAGCCAGGGGAGGGTTTATTCACCCCTCCACTTT.

This clonotype was seen ten or more times. V gene TRBV7-2 combines with J gene TRBJ2-2; D is perhaps TRBD1 (5 bases). The CDR3 runs to 14 residues. V lost 6 bases to trimming and J lost 2 bases, with 10 bases between them. From germline, CDR1 is SGHTA and CDR2 FQGNSA. The CDR3 region has the DNA TGTGCCAGCAGTCCGGACACTAACACCGGGGAGCTGTTTTTT. This sequence encodes CASSPDTNTGELFF. The full variable domain, with the rest looked up from reference TRBV7-2 and TRBJ2-2, is GAGVSQSPSNKVTEKGKDVELRCDPISGHTALYWYRQSLGQGLEFLIYFQGNSAPDKSGLPSDRFSAERTGGSVSTLTIQRTQQEDSAVYLCASSPDTNTGELFFGEGSRLTVL.

There are a few counts of this clonotype. The chain joins TRBV11-2 to TRBJ2-1; D may be TRBD1 or TRBD2 (5 bases each). V was pared by 6 bases and J by 4 bases, with 25 bases between. There are 18 residues in the CDR3. In germline, CDR1 is SGHAT, CDR2 FQNNGV. CDR3 residues: CASRLKRGGHAIYNEQFF. CDR3 DNA sequence: TGTGCCAGCAGACTGAAACGGGGTGGACATGCAATATACAATGAGCAGTTCTTC.

Ten or more counts support this clonotype. V usage is TRBV20-1 and J usage is TRBJ1-2, with 12 bases aligning to TRBD1. V lost 0 bases to trimming and J lost 6 bases; unmatched junction nucleotides: 8. The CDR3 consists of 16 residues. The germline V gene has CDR1 DFQATT and CDR2 SNEGSKA (reference sequence). The CDR3 loop reads CSARDPGQGAGNGYTF. In nucleotides, the CDR3 is TGCAGTGCTAGAGATCCGGGACAGGGGGCTGGGAATGGCTACACCTTC.

The V gene is TRBV7-3, the J gene TRBJ2-2, with 8 bases matching TRBD1. V trimming: 5 bases; J trimming: 4 bases; junction bases outside the gene matches: 6. Germline V lookup: CDR1 SGHTA, CDR2 FQGTGA. The CDR3 covers 15 residues. DNA for the CDR3: TGTGCCAGCAGCCCGACAGGGGCGGGCACCGGGGAGCTGTTTTTT. This translates into CASSPTGAGTGELFF.

This clonotype was seen a handful of times. This chain uses TRBV7-6 with TRBJ2-1; no clear D. Trimming removed 5 bases from V and 2 bases from J, with 22 bases in between. CDR3 length: 18 amino acids. CDR1 and CDR2 from the germline V gene are SGHVS and FNYEAQ. This CDR3 is CASSVSSRPPGPYNEQFF. Written as DNA, the CDR3 is TGTGCCAGCAGCGTCTCTTCGCGACCGCCTGGTCCCTACAATGAGCAGTTCTTC.

V and J are TRBV4-2 and TRBJ2-3; 8 bases are a match to TRBD2. With 1 base clipped from V and 3 bases from J, the junction kept 3 bases outside the gene matches. The CDR3 sequence is 15 residues long. CDR1 is LGHNA and CDR2 is YNFKEQ in the germline V gene. CDR3 residues: CASSQASGGTDTQYF. CDR3 nucleotides: TGTGCCAGCAGCCAAGCCAGCGGGGGAACAGATACGCAGTATTTT.

The chain employs TRBV28 and TRBJ2-7; 7 bases are a match to TRBD2. The CDR3 covers 15 residues. The J segment lost 3 bases and the V segment lost 5 bases, leaving 10 bases of the junction unmatched. From germline, CDR1 is MDHEN and CDR2 SYDVKM. CDR3 bases: TGTGCCAGCAGTCCCAGGGAGGGTAGGGTCTACGAGCAGTACTTC. Amino acid sequence: CASSPREGRVYEQYF.

The chain recombines TRBV20-1 with TRBJ2-5; possible D gene TRBD2, 6 bases. The CDR3 extends over 14 amino acids. With 3 bases removed from V and 7 bases from J, the gap between germline ends came to 18 bases. Germline loops: CDR1 DFQATT, CDR2 SNEGSKA (reference sequence). The CDR3 here is CSARGETGEGTQYF. CDR3 coding DNA: TGCAGTGCTAGGGGTGAAACGGGGGAAGGGACCCAGTACTTC.

This clonotype was recorded a few times. The rearrangement joins TRBV12-3 or TRBV12-4 to TRBJ2-5, with D unresolved. The CDR3 has 14 residues. Trimming removed 3 bases from V and 4 bases from J, with 12 bases in between. As DNA, the CDR3 is TGTGCCAGCAGTTTTGACCCCCCAAGAGAGACCCAGTACTTC. It translates to CASSFDPPRETQYF.